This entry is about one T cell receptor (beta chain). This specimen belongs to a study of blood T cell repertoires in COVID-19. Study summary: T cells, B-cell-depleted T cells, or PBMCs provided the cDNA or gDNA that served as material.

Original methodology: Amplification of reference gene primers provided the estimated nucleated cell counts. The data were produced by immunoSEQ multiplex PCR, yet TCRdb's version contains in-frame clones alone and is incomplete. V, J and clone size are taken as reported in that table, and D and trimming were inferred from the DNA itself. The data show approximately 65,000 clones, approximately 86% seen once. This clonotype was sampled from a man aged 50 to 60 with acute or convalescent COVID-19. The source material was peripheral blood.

For the CDR3, the DNA is TGTGCCAGCAGTAAACTAGCGGGAGGGGACGAGCAGTACTTC. This gives the protein CASSKLAGGDEQYF. V is TRBV6-5 and J is TRBJ2-7; 13 positions match TRBD2. CDR1 MNHEY and CDR2 SVGAGI come from the germline V gene. The V and J ends lost 5 bases and 5 bases, in that order; junction bases with no gene match: 3. CDR3 length: 14 amino acids.